Below, one T cell receptor (beta chain) is given with its context. This sample is drawn from a study of T cell changes during pregnancy in multiple sclerosis. Clones were sequenced by immunoSEQ multiplex PCR, and TCRdb holds only the in-frame ones, with some missing. This sample carries around 100,000 clones, about 90% of them seen once, and the ten largest clones take 3.1%. This specimen consisted of peripheral blood, obtained in the second trimester of pregnancy. The clonotype originates from a female donor with multiple sclerosis, enrolled in a pregnancy study.

CDR3 residues: CASSFGGDQPQHF. The DNA of the CDR3 is TGTGCCAGCAGCTTCGGGGGGGATCAGCCCCAGCATTTT. The gene calls are TRBV7-9 and TRBJ1-5; TRBD1 is a possible D gene (5 bases). The germline V gene has CDR1 SEHNR and CDR2 FQNEAQ (reference sequence). This CDR3 spans 13 amino acids. Trimming shortened V by 3 bases and J by 5 bases, and 8 bases separated the two germline ends.